This note documents a single T cell receptor (beta chain) sequence. In the source study's methods: Estimation of nucleated cell counts relied on the amplification of reference gene primers. The table came from immunoSEQ multiplex PCR; TCRdb's copy has only in-frame clones and leaves some out. V, J and clone size were drawn from that table, and D and trimming were deduced from the DNA. There are 150,000 to 200,000 clones in the sample; 76% occur only once, and approximately 9% lies in the top ten. The data were taken from a study of blood T cell repertoires in COVID-19. At the level of the study: Acute and convalescent COVID-19 samples came from the United States, Italy and Spain. Sample material is recorded as cDNA or gDNA derived from T cells, B-cell-depleted T cells, or PBMCs.

This CDR3 spans 14 amino acids. The TCR sequence derives from a woman aged 45-59 years with active or convalescent COVID-19. The sample comprised peripheral blood. The chain joins TRBV21-1 to TRBJ1-5. TRBV21-1 represents a pseudogene. The CDR3 here is CASSRRWGGQPQHF. The CDR3 nucleotides are TGTGCCAGCAGCCGGAGGTGGGGGGGTCAGCCCCAGCATTTT.